Listed here is a single T cell receptor (beta chain). This clonotype has a handful of counts. Its specific antigen is unknown. There are no base qualities to consult, and no much larger clone falls within one base. This entry is derived from a study of T cells after yellow fever vaccination (dated by TCRdb to about 2019). Study-wide context: Libraries from fractions with low cell numbers were prepared with the SMART-Seq v4 Ultra Low Input RNA kit. Blood samples were taken at several timepoints before and after primary and secondary immunization, and bulk PBMC replicates and cell subsets were isolated. The cohort comprised two healthy male donors, one aged 18 to 30 and one aged 30 to 39 years. To follow T-cell clones before and after primary and booster YFV17D yellow fever vaccination, bulk TCR alpha and beta repertoires were sequenced over time. The paper's findings and limits, for the study overall: FACS-sorted repertoires could contain abundant contaminating clonotypes from the bulk population, so computational filtering was required. After the booster, most of the clones that had expanded following primary vaccination were detected again (approximately 95% of CD4 and around 90% of CD8), which suggests that memory was broadly maintained. A small share of clonotypes was detected in both CD4 and CD8 compartments, with the overlap likely arising from convergent recombination. Compared with the primary T-cell response, the secondary T-cell response was weaker but faster, peaking on day 5 rather than day 15. The study included only two donors, which limits how far the findings can be generalized.

Synthesis of TCR cDNA relied on 5'RACE template switching, a step that introduced a universal primer site along with unique molecular identifiers. Priming for cDNA synthesis came from both the TCR alpha and TCR beta constant segments. Library amplification involved two PCR steps, and the second step added sample barcodes and sequencing adapters. Sequencing of libraries was done on Illumina HiSeq 2500 (2x100 bp) or NovaSeq (2x150 bp). Regarding the original processing steps: MIGEC handled demultiplexing of reads and collapsing into UMI consensus sequences, while MiXCR performed V(D)J alignment. Vaccine-responding clonotypes were defined with edgeR using replicate PBMC samples, requiring FDR below 0.01 and a log2 fold change above 5 up to day 15. Bulk clonotypes were assigned CD4 or CD8 identity according to which sequenced CD4 or CD8 repertoire held them at higher abundance. Starting from the raw public reads, TCRdb applied fastp trimming at Q25, assembled clones with MiXCR and retained in-frame beta chains. For every CDR3 protein sequence, its rows merge into one entry that carries the most common genes and DNA. The V and J calls and clone size are TCRdb's, not the authors'. This sample is represented by 500,000 to 650,000 distinct CDR3 sequences; approximately 16% of them were singletons. The ten largest account for roughly a sixth of the sample.

According to the study, the label for this sample's treatment or condition signals: live attenuated yellow fever vaccine strain. At each blood-draw timepoint, two biological replicates of bulk PBMCs were collected. PBMCs were isolated from peripheral blood using a standard Ficoll-Paque protocol. TriZol was used to extract RNA from bulk PBMCs, CD4 and CD8 fractions, and dextramer-positive and dextramer-negative fractions. The specimen was PBMCs, collected around 5 days after the first yellow fever vaccination. This TCR came from a man aged 18 to 29 who received the YFV17D yellow fever vaccine.

The CDR3 region: CSADRYNEQFF. In nucleotide form, the sequence is TGCAGTGCTGACAGGTACAATGAGCAGTTCTTC. This chain is built from TRBV20-1 and TRBJ2-1, with a weak D call of TRBD1 (6 bases match). CDR1 and CDR2 are read off the germline V gene (reference sequence) as DFQATT and SNEGSKA. V was cut back by 5 bases and J by 4 bases, leaving a gap of 6 bases between them. From its cysteine to its phenylalanine, the CDR3 spans 11 amino acids. The CDR3 DNA has 33 bases and is translated from base 1.